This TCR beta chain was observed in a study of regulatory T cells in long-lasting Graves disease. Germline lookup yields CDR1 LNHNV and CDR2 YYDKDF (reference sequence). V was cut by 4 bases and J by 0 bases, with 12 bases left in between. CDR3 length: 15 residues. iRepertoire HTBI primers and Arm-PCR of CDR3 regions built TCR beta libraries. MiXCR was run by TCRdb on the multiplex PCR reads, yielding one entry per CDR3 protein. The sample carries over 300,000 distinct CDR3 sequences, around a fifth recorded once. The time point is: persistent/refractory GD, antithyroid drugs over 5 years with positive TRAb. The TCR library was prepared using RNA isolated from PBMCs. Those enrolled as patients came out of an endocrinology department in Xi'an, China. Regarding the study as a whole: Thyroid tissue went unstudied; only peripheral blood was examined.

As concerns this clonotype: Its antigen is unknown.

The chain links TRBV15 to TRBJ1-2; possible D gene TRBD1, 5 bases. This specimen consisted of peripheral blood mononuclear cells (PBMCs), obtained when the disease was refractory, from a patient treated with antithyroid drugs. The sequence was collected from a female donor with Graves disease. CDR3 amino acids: CATSINRRANYGYTF. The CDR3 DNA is TGTGCCACCAGCATTAACAGGAGAGCTAACTATGGCTACACCTTC.